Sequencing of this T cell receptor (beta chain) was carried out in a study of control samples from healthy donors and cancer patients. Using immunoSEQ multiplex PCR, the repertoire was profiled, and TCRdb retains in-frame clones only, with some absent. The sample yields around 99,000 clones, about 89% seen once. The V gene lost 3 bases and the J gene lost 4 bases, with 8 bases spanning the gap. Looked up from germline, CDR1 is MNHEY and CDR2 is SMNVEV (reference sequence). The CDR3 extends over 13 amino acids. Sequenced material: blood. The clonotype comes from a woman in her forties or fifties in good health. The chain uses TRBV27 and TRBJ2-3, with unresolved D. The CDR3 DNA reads TGTGCCAGCAGTTTGATCGGCCCAGATACGCAGTATTTT. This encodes CASSLIGPDTQYF.